Described below is a single TCR beta chain sequence and its context. Its antigen is not known. This sample was taken from a study of cytomegalovirus exposure and HLA in healthy donors. Study-wide points: The records held CMV serostatus as the only immune exposure information. CMV antigen specificity was confirmed in vitro for a few CMV-associated chains.

Germline-derived CDR1 and CDR2 are SGHVS and FQNEAQ. Deletions cut 5 bases from V and 6 bases from J, with 20 bases between. The CDR3 is 16 amino acids. This PCR relied on a set of 60 Vbeta primers and 13 Jbeta primers. This table comes from immunoSEQ multiplex PCR, and its TCRdb copy is limited to in-frame clones, with some not included. Its table records roughly 120,000 clones. The receptor comes from a man in his forties or fifties in good health and CMV-seronegative. The rearrangement links TRBV7-8 to TRBJ1-5; D unclear. The sequenced material came from PBMCs. The CDR3 sequence is CASSERWGGLTQPQHF. CDR3 coding DNA: TGTGCCAGCAGCGAGCGGTGGGGTGGGCTGACTCAGCCCCAGCATTTT.